This T cell receptor beta chain was sequenced for a study of PD-1 blockade in classical Hodgkin lymphoma (dated by TCRdb to the early 2020s). Concerning the study at large: Nivolumab dosing was 3 mg/kg intravenously every 2 weeks, continuing until either disease progression or unacceptable toxicity. The study used TCR beta sequencing and CyTOF to define a peripheral blood immune signature of response to PD-1 blockade in classical Hodgkin lymphoma.

For this clone: The antigen it binds to is not known. No base-level quality is on record; no much larger clone is a single base apart.

The research as a whole found: Lower diversity was seen in patients whose nivolumab began less than 1 year after ASCT, and these patients were left out of later analyses so that immune reconstitution would not confound the results. By C4D1, a significant rise was seen in CD4+ TCR diversity but not in CD8+ TCR diversity (p=0.0027 vs p=0.16), and the rise was most apparent among complete responders (p=0.02). The study was restricted to a single clinical trial cohort, and the causes of repertoire differences, possibly disease activity or prior therapy, were left undefined. Baseline diversity similar to that of newly diagnosed patients was observed in trial patients achieving complete response, whereas significantly lower diversity was observed in partial responders and progressors. Baseline TCR diversity was reported as lower in newly diagnosed patients than in healthy donors, and lower still in relapsed/refractory patients.

The CDR3 contains 18 residues, cysteine and phenylalanine counted. The kept DNA is CDR3 alone, 54 bases in frame from the first base. CDR1 and CDR2 are read off the germline V gene as MDHEN and SYDVKM. Trimmed from V: 7 bases; trimmed from J: 8 bases; junction bases lacking a gene match: 23. Genomic DNA was isolated using the Qiagen DNeasy kit from unsorted PBMCs as well as from negatively selected CD4+ and CD8+ fractions. Using primers that anneal to V and J segments, immunoSEQ multiplex PCR amplified the TCR beta CDR3 regions. Amplification bias was minimized using a synthetic immune receptor repertoire, and residual bias was removed computationally after sequencing. The published analysis was carried out like this. Custom Python scripts were used to quantify repertoire diversity as the Shannon entropy index. Unsorted, CD4+ and CD8+ repertoires were examined separately, except in combined analyses, for which CD4+ and CD8+ sequences were merged in silico. A clone was considered expanded if an increase in frequency of at least 2-fold after treatment relative to C1D1 was found, and a pseudocount of 0.5 was applied to clones undetected at baseline. Singleton clones were defined as clones with 0 or 1 copy at C1D1, and non-singleton clones were defined as clones with 2 or more copies. Clones expanded in unsorted samples were annotated as CD4+, CD8+ or unknown by matching protein sequences in sorted samples from the same patient. Diversity changes from C1D1 to C4D1 were tested in paired samples using Wilcoxon tests. TCRdb limited this immuneACCESS table to in-frame rearrangements with V and J called. A share of clones is missing; checked studies link under half to unresolved V genes, and the rest is unexplained. The V and J calls and clone size are taken from that table; D and trimming were inferred from the DNA. The sample table records about 11,000 clones; approximately 80% of these occur just once. The ten largest clones add up to about a quarter of the sample.

The intended sense of this specimen's time point label: cycle 1 day 1 (C1D1), immediately before nivolumab initiation. Relapse after autologous stem cell transplantation had occurred in all trial patients, and cohorts A, B and C were distinguished by prior brentuximab vedotin exposure. The trial cohort comprised around 60 patients with relapsed/refractory classical Hodgkin lymphoma whose best overall responses were complete response, partial response or progressive disease. Trial patients were treated with single-agent nivolumab in the multi-cohort phase II CheckMate 205 trial. Best overall response was determined by an independent review committee according to the 2007 International Working Group response criteria. Trial PBMCs were obtained immediately prior to nivolumab initiation (C1D1) and on therapy at cycle 2 day 1 and cycle 4 day 1. After peripheral blood was drawn into 8 mL Vacutainer Cell Preparation Tubes, PBMCs were isolated by centrifugation and then cryopreserved.

The specimen was peripheral blood mononuclear cells (PBMCs), collected at baseline. This chain joins TRBV28 to TRBJ2-1, and TRBD2 aligns with 7 junction nucleotides. This receptor was taken from a human donor with classical Hodgkin lymphoma. In nucleotide form, the sequence is TGTGCCAGCAAGAGGGGTGGGCTAGCGAGACTCCGGGGGGATGAGCAGTTCTTC. Its translation is CASKRGGLARLRGDEQFF.